These 27 T cell receptor beta chains were all obtained from the same sample, sequenced in a study of cytomegalovirus exposure and HLA in healthy donors. Vbeta (60) and Jbeta (13) primers were used in the PCR. Measured with immunoSEQ multiplex PCR; TCRdb has only the in-frame clones, and not every one. The sample shows tens of thousands of clones, 70% to 85% of them seen only once. Material: PBMCs. The origin of the receptors is an older man in good health and CMV-seropositive.

This chain links TRBV5-8 with TRBJ1-5; 8 nucleotides agree with TRBD1. Germline loops: CDR1 SGHTS, CDR2 YDEGEE. Unmatched junction bases numbered 4, after V lost 5 bases and J lost 3 bases. The CDR3 extends over 14 amino acids. This CDR3 reads CASSRDRNNQPQHF. The CDR3, as DNA: TGTGCCAGCAGTCGGGACAGGAACAATCAGCCCCAGCATTTT.

The rearrangement joins TRBV28 to TRBJ2-7; 9 bases match TRBD1. Germline V gives CDR1 MDHEN, CDR2 SYDVKM. The V and J ends lost 6 bases and 7 bases, in that order; junction bases with no gene match: 13. The CDR3 spans 15 residues. CDR3 sequence reads: CASRPPDRGREEQYF. CDR3 sequence (DNA): TGTGCCAGCAGACCCCCGGACAGGGGCCGGGAGGAGCAGTACTTC.

The chain uses TRBV5-1 and TRBJ2-5, with TRBD2 matching 8 bases. After removal of 5 bases from V and 2 bases from J, the junction contained 5 bases not matched to a gene. The germline CDR1 and CDR2 sequences are SGHRS and YFSETQ. The CDR3 consists of 14 residues. The CDR3 DNA reads TGCGCCAGCAGGGACCAGCGGGGGCAAGAGACCCAGTACTTC. It encodes CASRDQRGQETQYF.

The chain couples TRBV2 to TRBJ2-2; D may be TRBD1 (5 bases). V gave up 3 bases and J gave up 2 bases, with 10 bases separating them. CDR3 length: 15 residues. Germline V gives CDR1 SNHLY, CDR2 FYNNEI. The CDR3 sequence: CASSDRAANTGELFF. Here the CDR3 DNA reads TGTGCCAGCAGTGACAGGGCAGCAAACACCGGGGAGCTGTTTTTT.

The rearrangement joins TRBV29-1 to TRBJ2-3; a possible D gene is TRBD2 (6 bases). The germline V gene has CDR1 SQVTM and CDR2 ANQGSEA. V was shortened by 6 bases and J by 4 bases, with 14 bases between the two germline ends. The CDR3 contains 13 residues. The CDR3 is CSVDGRGPDTQYF. DNA of the CDR3: TGCAGCGTCGATGGGCGGGGTCCAGATACGCAGTATTTT.

The chain joins TRBV6-1 to TRBJ2-3, with D possibly matching TRBD2 (5 bases). CDR1 and CDR2 from the germline V gene are MNHNS and SASEGT. CDR3 size: 16 residues. The V end lost 3 bases, the J end lost 4 bases, and 17 bases lay between the germline ends. CDR3 protein: CASSDGRGGPADTQYF. The CDR3, as DNA: TGTGCCAGCAGTGACGGACGTGGAGGCCCCGCAGATACGCAGTATTTT.

The gene calls are TRBV5-1 and TRBJ2-3; 8 nucleotides align to TRBD1. Germline lookup yields CDR1 SGHRS and CDR2 YFSETQ. Trimming cost V 4 bases and J 4 bases; bases outside gene matches: 8. CDR3 length equals 15 residues. CDR3 bases: TGCGCCAGCAGCAACCGACAGGGGATGGCAGATACGCAGTATTTT. Its translation is CASSNRQGMADTQYF.

The chain is built from TRBV6-1 and TRBJ2-7; TRBD2 is a possible D gene (5 bases). Germline CDR1 MNHNS, CDR2 SASEGT. V lost 7 bases and J 0 bases, leaving 13 bases between the germline ends. This CDR3 has 14 residues. The DNA of the CDR3 is TGTGCCAGCACCTACGAAGGAGGCTCCTACGAGCAGTACTTC. Its protein is CASTYEGGSYEQYF.

V is TRBV18 and J is TRBJ2-5; D not certain. Germline values: CDR1 KGHSH, CDR2 LQKENI. The CDR3 sequence is 13 residues long. Trimming removed 3 bases at V and 1 base at J, with 6 bases between. The CDR3 reads CASSPRAQETQYF. Written as DNA, the CDR3 is TGTGCCAGCTCACCGCGAGCCCAAGAGACCCAGTACTTC.

The V and J genes are TRBV28 and TRBJ1-5; no clear D gene. The CDR3 is made up of 15 amino acids. Looked up from germline, CDR1 is MDHEN and CDR2 is SYDVKM. Trimming left V 6 bases short and J 4 bases short, with 16 bases between. CDR3 in amino acids: CASRLGGSGNQPQHF. The CDR3 coding sequence is TGTGCCAGCAGGCTAGGTGGTTCGGGAAATCAGCCCCAGCATTTT. Full variable domain (outside the CDR3, taken from reference TRBV28 and TRBJ1-5): DVKVTQSSRYLVKRTGEKVFLECVQDMDHENMFWYRQDPGLGLRLIYFSYDVKMKEKGDIPEGYSVSREKKERFSLILESASTNQTSMYLCASRLGGSGNQPQHFGDGTRLSIL.

J is TRBJ1-6 and V is TRBV11-1; 7 bases are shared with TRBD1. This CDR3 region has 14 residues. Trimming removed 4 bases from V and 8 bases from J; junction bases left unmatched: 5. Looked up from germline, CDR1 is SGHAT and CDR2 is FQDESV (reference sequence). The CDR3 spells CASSSQGSDSPLHF. In DNA form, the CDR3 reads TGTGCCAGCAGCTCACAGGGGAGTGATTCACCCCTCCACTTT.

The chain uses TRBV2 and TRBJ2-7, with D possibly being TRBD1 (5 bases). The CDR3 has 14 residues. The V gene lost 5 bases and the J gene lost 2 bases, with 13 bases spanning the gap. The germline CDR1 and CDR2 sequences are SNHLY and FYNNEI. As DNA, the CDR3 is TGTGCCAGCAGTCAGGGCGCGCTAGCCTACGAGCAGTACTTC. Encoded protein: CASSQGALAYEQYF.

This clone was detected only once. The chain uses TRBV6-5 and TRBJ2-7, with D possibly matching TRBD2 (6 bases). The CDR3 consists of 14 residues. Per the germline V gene, CDR1 is MNHEY and CDR2 is SVGAGI. V was shortened by 6 bases and J by 9 bases, with 21 bases between the two germline ends. Here the CDR3 DNA reads TGTGCCAGCAGGACCGCTCCGGGAGCGCTAGGGCAGTACTTC. This sequence encodes CASRTAPGALGQYF.

The rearrangement uses TRBV7-2 and TRBJ1-5; TRBD1 agrees at 9 bases. CDR1 is SGHTA and CDR2 is FQGNSA in the germline V gene. This CDR3 is built from 15 residues. The J segment lost 7 bases and the V segment lost 5 bases, leaving 9 bases of the junction unmatched. The CDR3 region is CASSPGQGKGQPQHF. CDR3 in DNA: TGTGCCAGCAGCCCAGGACAGGGGAAGGGGCAGCCCCAGCATTTT.

The chain couples TRBV11-2 to TRBJ2-5, with 9 nucleotides matching TRBD1. The CDR3 sequence is 15 residues long. Germline values: CDR1 SGHAT, CDR2 FQNNGV. The ends lost 6 bases at V and 4 bases at J; junction bases unmatched: 9. CDR3 coding DNA: TGTGCCAGCAGTTCCCGGGACAGGGCTTTAGAGACCCAGTACTTC. Protein: CASSSRDRALETQYF.

This rearrangement joins TRBV18 to TRBJ2-7; D is uncertain. The CDR3 length is 13 residues. V lost 2 bases, J lost 6 bases, and 11 bases lay in between. Germline V gene sequence: CDR1 KGHSH, CDR2 LQKENI. CDR3: CASSPIDRGEQYF. The CDR3 DNA reads TGTGCCAGCTCACCAATCGACCGAGGCGAGCAGTACTTC.

This chain connects TRBV10-2 to TRBJ2-7; the D is unclear. The germline V gene encodes CDR1 WSHSY and CDR2 SAAADI. V was clipped by 6 bases and J by 5 bases, with 8 bases between them. This CDR3 is 11 amino acids long. The CDR3 DNA follows: TGCGCCAGCAGCCACGGAGACGAGCAGTACTTC. It translates to CASSHGDEQYF.

The chain employs TRBV7-6 and TRBJ2-7; TRBD1 is a possible D gene (7 bases). The V end lost 4 bases, the J end lost 2 bases, and 12 bases lay between the germline ends. The CDR3 sequence is 14 residues long. Germline CDR1 is SGHVS and CDR2 is FNYEAQ. The CDR3, as DNA: TGTGCCAGCAGCTCAGGGGGGAGCCCCTACGAGCAGTACTTC. Its translation: CASSSGGSPYEQYF.

This rearrangement joins TRBV29-1 to TRBJ1-4; 8 bases map to TRBD1. CDR1 and CDR2 from the germline V gene are SQVTM and ANQGSEA. Trimming took 4 bases from V and 6 from J; bases not matched to a gene: 4. The CDR3 is 13 amino acids. DNA of the CDR3: TGCAGCGTTGCGGGACAGGAGTATGAAAAACTGTTTTTT. This gives the protein CSVAGQEYEKLFF.

V is TRBV10-1 and J is TRBJ2-7; 8 nucleotides align to TRBD1. The CDR3 is made up of 14 amino acids. Germline V lookup: CDR1 WNHNN, CDR2 SYGVQD (reference sequence). J gave up 9 bases and V 0 bases, and 7 bases lay outside the gene matches. CDR3 DNA: TGCGCCAGCAGTGAGTCGCAGGACAGGGACGGGCAGTACTTC. Encoded protein: CASSESQDRDGQYF.

The chain combines TRBV7-6 with TRBJ1-2; D is uncertain. The CDR3 contains 12 residues. Germline CDR1 and CDR2: SGHVS and FNYEAQ. The V end lost 5 bases, the J end lost 7 bases, and 11 bases lay between the germline ends. This CDR3 reads CASSQTGFGYTF. The CDR3 nucleotides read TGTGCCAGCAGCCAGACGGGTTTTGGCTACACCTTC.

V and J are TRBV29-1 and TRBJ2-4, with TRBD2 matching over 8 bases. Germline assignment: CDR1 SQVTM and CDR2 ANQGSEA. V trimming: 1 base; J trimming: 0 bases; junction bases outside the gene matches: 5. The CDR3 covers 16 residues. CDR3 loop: CSVEANRGGAKNIQYF. In DNA, the CDR3 is TGCAGCGTTGAAGCAAACCGGGGGGGAGCCAAAAACATTCAGTACTTC.

This chain connects TRBV10-2 to TRBJ1-6, with 7 bases that match TRBD1. CDR1 is WSHSY, CDR2 SAAADI, per germline. V dropped 7 bases and J dropped 7; count of bases not matched to a gene: 10. This CDR3 has 15 amino acids. The DNA for the CDR3 is TGCGCCAGCATGCAACCGACAGGGCCAAATTCACCCCTCCACTTT. Its protein is CASMQPTGPNSPLHF.

V and J are TRBV18 and TRBJ2-2; 15 bases match TRBD2. CDR3 length: 16 amino acids. Germline CDR1 reads KGHSH; CDR2 reads LQKENI. Losses at the gene ends were 5 bases for V and 4 bases for J; bases not matched to a gene: 2. Here the CDR3 DNA reads TGTGCCAGCTCAGCGGGACTAGCGGGAGGCACCGGGGAGCTGTTTTTT. As protein: CASSAGLAGGTGELFF.

V is TRBV5-1 and J is TRBJ2-2, with 8 positions matching TRBD2. CDR1 and CDR2 from the germline V gene are SGHRS and YFSETQ. Trimming removed 3 bases from V and 13 bases from J; junction bases left unmatched: 17. The CDR3 runs to 16 residues. CDR3 in amino acids: CASSSTSDGFGQGLFF. DNA for the CDR3: TGCGCCAGCAGCTCGACTAGCGATGGGTTCGGCCAGGGGCTGTTTTTT.

This clone was found a few times. The V gene is TRBV2, the J gene TRBJ2-7; a weak D match, TRBD1 (6 bases). V gave up 7 bases and J gave up 3 bases, with 13 bases separating them. The CDR3 consists of 13 residues. Germline V lookup: CDR1 SNHLY, CDR2 FYNNEI. CDR3 sequence (DNA): TGTGCCAGCAATGGACAGCACCGCTACGAGCAGTACTTC. It encodes CASNGQHRYEQYF.

The chain combines TRBV7-8 with TRBJ1-1, with 10 bases that match TRBD1. V was clipped by 5 bases and J by 5 bases; unmatched bases: 8. The CDR3 covers 15 residues. CDR1 is SGHVS, CDR2 FQNEAQ, per germline. CDR3 coding DNA: TGTGCCAGCAGCGCGAGGACAGGGGGGGAAACTGAAGCTTTCTTT. Translated, it gives CASSARTGGETEAFF.